One and the same sample provided the 19 T cell receptor beta chains below, sequenced in a study of shared clonotypes between healthy human individuals. Naive CD8 cells lacked CD45RO, underwent positive selection for CCR7 and left out terminally differentiated effector memory CD45RA+ cells. Generated by immunoSEQ multiplex PCR, the TCRdb table keeps only in-frame clones and is missing some. Found here are 600,000 or so clones, 95% to 98% of them singletons; the top ten hold 0.3% to 0.35%. The material sequenced was naive CD8+ T cells sorted from blood. These receptors originate from a man aged 25-45 years in good health.

This chain connects TRBV19 to TRBJ2-7; the match to TRBD2 covers 9 bases. V trimming: 5 bases; J trimming: 7 bases; junction bases outside the gene matches: 12. The CDR3 has 15 residues. The germline V gene encodes CDR1 LNHDA and CDR2 SQIVND (reference sequence). The chain's CDR3 is CASSPREGAAREQYF. The CDR3 region has the DNA TGTGCCAGTAGTCCGCGGGAGGGGGCAGCGCGGGAGCAGTACTTC.

This rearrangement joins TRBV7-6 to TRBJ1-1; D is unresolved. The CDR3 length is 14 residues. The ends were cut back, 3 bases at V and 1 base at J, with 9 bases in the middle. Germline V gene lookup returns CDR1 SGHVS and CDR2 FNYEAQ. CDR3 amino acids: CASSLGGQNTEAFF. The CDR3 DNA sequence: TGTGCCAGCAGCTTGGGAGGGCAGAACACTGAAGCTTTCTTT.

The chain recombines TRBV7-2 with TRBJ2-3; D is unclear. Germline-derived CDR1 and CDR2 are SGHTA and FQGNSA. The CDR3 covers 15 residues. V lost 1 base, J lost 0 bases, and 8 bases lay in between. The CDR3 DNA follows: TGTGCCAGCAGCTTAGAGGGCAGCAGCACAGATACGCAGTATTTT. Translating it yields CASSLEGSSTDTQYF.

V gene TRBV5-1 combines with J gene TRBJ1-1; D perhaps matches TRBD1 (5 bases). CDR1 and CDR2 from the germline V gene are SGHRS and YFSETQ. The CDR3 consists of 17 residues. V was clipped by 6 bases and J by 0 bases, with 21 bases between them. Written as DNA, the CDR3 is TGCGCCAGCACCTGGAGGGGAGCAGGGACCATGAACACTGAAGCTTTCTTT. It yields the protein CASTWRGAGTMNTEAFF.

The genes are TRBV28 and TRBJ2-3; D not certain. Germline CDR1 MDHEN, CDR2 SYDVKM. The CDR3 runs to 14 residues. V was cut by 1 base and J by 0 bases, with 5 bases left in between. In nucleotides, the CDR3 is TGTGCCAGCAGTTTATACTCTAGCACAGATACGCAGTATTTT. Translation gives CASSLYSSTDTQYF. The full variable domain, rest sourced from reference TRBV28 and TRBJ2-3, is DVKVTQSSRYLVKRTGEKVFLECVQDMDHENMFWYRQDPGLGLRLIYFSYDVKMKEKGDIPEGYSVSREKKERFSLILESASTNQTSMYLCASSLYSSTDTQYFGPGTRLTVL.

This sequence joins TRBV14 and TRBJ1-1; D may be TRBD1 (5 bases). The V gene's germline CDR1 is SGHDN and CDR2 FVKESK. Deletions cut 9 bases from V and 2 bases from J, with 31 bases between. The CDR3 runs 19 residues. The CDR3 here is CARLSLGDRFRRDNTEAFF. The CDR3 region has the DNA TGTGCCAGACTTTCGCTGGGGGACCGGTTTCGTCGGGATAACACTGAAGCTTTCTTT.

The V call is TRBV7-6, the J call TRBJ2-7; TRBD2 matches 14 bases. Germline lookup yields CDR1 SGHVS and CDR2 FNYEAQ. The J segment lost 5 bases and the V segment lost 5 bases, leaving 8 bases of the junction unmatched. The CDR3 is made up of 16 amino acids. The CDR3 sequence is CASSPRLAGGLDEQYF. As DNA, the CDR3 is TGTGCCAGCAGCCCAAGACTAGCGGGAGGGTTGGACGAGCAGTACTTC.

The chain carries TRBV11-3 and TRBJ1-4; 7 bases align to TRBD1. The CDR3 extends over 17 amino acids. V was pared by 3 bases and J by 2 bases, with 9 bases of the junction left unmatched. Germline assignment: CDR1 SGHNT and CDR2 YENEEA. The CDR3 DNA reads TGTGCCAGCAGCTTGTCTGGGGAGGGACAGACTAATGAAAAACTGTTTTTT. Protein sequence: CASSLSGEGQTNEKLFF.

V is TRBV5-6 and J is TRBJ2-2; TRBD1 agrees at 7 bases. The CDR3 consists of 13 residues. CDR1 and CDR2 (germline): SGHDT, YYEEEE. V was pared by 4 bases and J by 8 bases, with 5 bases of the junction left unmatched. The CDR3 DNA is TGTGCCAGCAGCCTTGGGGACAGTGGGGAGCTGTTTTTT. The encoded protein is CASSLGDSGELFF. Full variable domain (remainder filled in from reference TRBV5-6 and TRBJ2-2): DAGVTQSPTHLIKTRGQQVTLRCSPKSGHDTVSWYQQALGQGPQFIFQYYEEEERQRGNFPDRFSGHQFPNYSSELNVNALLLGDSALYLCASSLGDSGELFFGEGSRLTVL.

This chain uses TRBV19 with TRBJ2-7; TRBD2 might be the D (5 bases). The CDR3 spans 14 residues. In germline, CDR1 is LNHDA, CDR2 SQIVND (reference sequence). Trimming pared 0 bases from V and 4 bases from J, leaving 10 bases between. The CDR3 loop is CASSIDLGEYEQYF. Written as DNA, the CDR3 is TGTGCCAGTAGTATAGATCTCGGGGAGTACGAGCAGTACTTC.

A remark on this clone: At one end the junction does not follow the germline gene, possibly because of a read error. The chain carries TRBV10-3 and TRBJ2-7, with D perhaps TRBD2 (6 bases). Germline CDR1 ENHRY, CDR2 SYGVKD. There are 14 residues in the CDR3. The CDR3 region is CASSGDGSSYEQYF. CDR3 sequence (DNA): TGTGCCAGCAGTGGGGACGGGAGCTCCTACGAGCAGTACTTC.

A word on this clone: The sample carries other DNA sequences with the same CDR3. The rearrangement joins TRBV7-9 to TRBJ2-2; D unresolved. Germline lookup yields CDR1 SEHNR and CDR2 FQNEAQ (reference sequence). V was clipped by 0 bases and J by 6 bases, with 2 bases between them. This CDR3 comprises 12 residues. CDR3 residues: CASSLAAGELFF. The DNA for the CDR3 is TGTGCCAGCAGCTTAGCTGCCGGGGAGCTGTTTTTT.

This clone was seen once. The V and J genes are TRBV30 and TRBJ1-1, with no clear D. The CDR3 sequence is 13 residues long. Germline CDR1 is GTSNPN and CDR2 is SVGIG (reference sequence). Trimming took off 0 bases at V and 5 bases at J, with 10 bases between the two ends. CDR3 amino acids: CAWSVYGKTEAFF. CDR3 DNA sequence: TGTGCCTGGAGTGTTTACGGAAAGACTGAAGCTTTCTTT.

The rearrangement joins TRBV7-9 to TRBJ2-3; the D gene could be TRBD1 or TRBD2 (5 bases each). The CDR3 covers 15 residues. The germline gives CDR1 SEHNR, CDR2 FQNEAQ (reference sequence). Trimming pared 4 bases from V and 4 bases from J, leaving 15 bases between. The CDR3 nucleotides read TGTGCCAGCAGCTCACCGACCGTGGGGGCAGATACGCAGTATTTT. Its protein is CASSSPTVGADTQYF. Filled out from reference TRBV7-9 and TRBJ2-3, the complete variable domain reads DTGVSQNPRHKITKRGQNVTFRCDPISEHNRLYWYRQTLGQGPEFLTYFQNEAQLEKSRLLSDRFSAERPKGSFSTLEIQRTEQGDSAMYLCASSSPTVGADTQYFGPGTRLTVL.

The rearrangement links TRBV7-9 to TRBJ2-1, with D possibly TRBD2 on 6 matching bases. The CDR3 is 16 residues long. The V and J ends lost 4 bases and 0 bases respectively, with 13 bases between them. CDR1 and CDR2 (germline): SEHNR, FQNEAQ (reference sequence). The CDR3 nucleotides read TGTGCCAGCAGCTCAATCCTGGGGGGCTCCTACAATGAGCAGTTCTTC. Amino acid sequence: CASSSILGGSYNEQFF.

The chain employs TRBV28 and TRBJ1-4; a possible D gene is TRBD1 (6 bases). The CDR3 consists of 14 residues. Germline V gene lookup returns CDR1 MDHEN and CDR2 SYDVKM. Deletions cut 3 bases from V and 8 bases from J, with 13 bases between. Written as DNA, the CDR3 is TGTGCCAGCAGTTTGCGGGGGCTGGGGGAAAAACTGTTTTTT. It codes for CASSLRGLGEKLFF.

The rearrangement uses TRBV28 and TRBJ2-2; D gene unclear. Germline V gives CDR1 MDHEN, CDR2 SYDVKM. Trimming shortened V by 3 bases and J by 1 base, and 3 bases separated the two germline ends. This CDR3 spans 13 amino acids. The CDR3 nucleotides read TGTGCCAGCAGTTTTCGGAACACCGGGGAGCTGTTTTTT. Its translation: CASSFRNTGELFF.

The genes are TRBV10-3 and TRBJ1-3; tentative D call: TRBD1 (5 bases). CDR1 is ENHRY and CDR2 is SYGVKD in the germline V gene. V was clipped by 6 bases and J by 0 bases, with 9 bases between them. This CDR3 has 14 amino acids. Here the CDR3 reads CAISDSSSGNTIYF. The CDR3 DNA is TGTGCCATCAGCGACAGTAGCTCTGGAAACACCATATATTTT.

This clone was detected once. This chain joins TRBV4-3 and TRBJ2-1, with D tentatively TRBD2 (6 bases). CDR1 and CDR2 from the germline V gene are LGHNA and YSLEER. This CDR3 is built from 15 residues. V was pared by 1 base and J by 7 bases, with 14 bases between. The DNA of the CDR3 is TGCGCCAGCAGCCAAGGAATAGCGGCTATTAATGAGCAGTTCTTC. Its translation is CASSQGIAAINEQFF.